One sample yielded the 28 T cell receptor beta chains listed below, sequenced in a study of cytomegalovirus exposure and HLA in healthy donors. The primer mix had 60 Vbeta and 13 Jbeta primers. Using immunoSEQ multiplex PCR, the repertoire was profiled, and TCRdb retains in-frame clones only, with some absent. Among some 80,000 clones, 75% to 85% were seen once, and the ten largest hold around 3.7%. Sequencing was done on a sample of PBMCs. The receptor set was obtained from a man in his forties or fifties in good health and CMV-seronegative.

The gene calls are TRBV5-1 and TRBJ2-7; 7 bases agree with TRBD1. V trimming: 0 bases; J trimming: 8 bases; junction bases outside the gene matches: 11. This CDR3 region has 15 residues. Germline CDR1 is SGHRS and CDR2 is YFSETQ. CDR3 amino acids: CASSLAFGTVGQQYF. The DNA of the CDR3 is TGCGCCAGCAGCTTGGCGTTCGGGACAGTTGGTCAGCAGTACTTC.

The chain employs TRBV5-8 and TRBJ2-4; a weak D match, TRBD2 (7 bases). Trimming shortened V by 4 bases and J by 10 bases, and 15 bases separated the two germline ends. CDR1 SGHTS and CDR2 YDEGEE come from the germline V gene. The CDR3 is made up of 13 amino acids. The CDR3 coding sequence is TGTGCCAGCAGCCTAAGGGAGGGGGGGATTCAGTACTTC. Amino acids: CASSLREGGIQYF.

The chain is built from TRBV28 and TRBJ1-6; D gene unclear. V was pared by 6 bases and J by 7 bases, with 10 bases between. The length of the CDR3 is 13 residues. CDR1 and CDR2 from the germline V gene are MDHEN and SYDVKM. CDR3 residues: CASSQDWNSPLHF. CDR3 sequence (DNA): TGTGCCAGCAGCCAAGACTGGAATTCACCCCTCCACTTT.

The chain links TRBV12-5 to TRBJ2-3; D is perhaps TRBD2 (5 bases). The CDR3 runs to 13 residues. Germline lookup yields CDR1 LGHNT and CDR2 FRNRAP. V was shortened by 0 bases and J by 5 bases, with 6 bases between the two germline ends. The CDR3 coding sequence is TGTGCTAGTGGTTTGGTTGAGGGAGATACGCAGTATTTT. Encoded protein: CASGLVEGDTQYF.

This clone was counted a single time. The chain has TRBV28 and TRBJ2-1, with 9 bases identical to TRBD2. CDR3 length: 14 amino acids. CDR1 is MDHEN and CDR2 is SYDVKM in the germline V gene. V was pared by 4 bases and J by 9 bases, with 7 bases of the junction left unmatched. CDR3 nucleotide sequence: TGTGCCAGCAGTTCTAGCGGGGATGGGGCTGAGCAGTTCTTC. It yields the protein CASSSSGDGAEQFF.

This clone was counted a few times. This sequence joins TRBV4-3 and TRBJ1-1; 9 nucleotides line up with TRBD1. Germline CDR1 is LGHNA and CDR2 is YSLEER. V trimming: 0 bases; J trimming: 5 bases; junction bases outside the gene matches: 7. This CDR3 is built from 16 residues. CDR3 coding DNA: TGCGCCAGCAGCCAAGATCCACAGGGGGCCAATACTGAAGCTTTCTTT. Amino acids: CASSQDPQGANTEAFF.

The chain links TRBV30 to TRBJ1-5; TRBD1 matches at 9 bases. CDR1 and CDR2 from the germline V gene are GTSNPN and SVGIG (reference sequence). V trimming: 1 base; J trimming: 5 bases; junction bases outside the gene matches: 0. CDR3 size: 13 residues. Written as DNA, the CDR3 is TGTGCCTGGAGTGGGACAGGGGATCAGCCCCAGCATTTT. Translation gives CAWSGTGDQPQHF.

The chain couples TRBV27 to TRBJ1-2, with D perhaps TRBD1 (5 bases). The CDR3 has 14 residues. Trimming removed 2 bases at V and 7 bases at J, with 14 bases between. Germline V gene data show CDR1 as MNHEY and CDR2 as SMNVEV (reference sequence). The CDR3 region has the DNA TGTGCCAGCAGTTTAACTAACAGGTTGGGTGGCTACACCTTC. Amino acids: CASSLTNRLGGYTF.

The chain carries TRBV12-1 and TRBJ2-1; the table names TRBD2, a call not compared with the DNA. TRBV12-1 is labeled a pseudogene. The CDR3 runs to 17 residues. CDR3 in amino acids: CASSSYQLAGSQDEQFF. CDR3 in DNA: TGTGCCAGCAGCTCCTATCAACTAGCGGGGAGCCAGGATGAGCAGTTCTTC.

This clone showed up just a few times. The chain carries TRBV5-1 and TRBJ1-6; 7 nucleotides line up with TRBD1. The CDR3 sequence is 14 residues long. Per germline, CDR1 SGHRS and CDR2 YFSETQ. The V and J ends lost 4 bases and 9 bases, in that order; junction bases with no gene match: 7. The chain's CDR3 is CASSQGQPFSPLHF. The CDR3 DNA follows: TGCGCCAGCAGCCAGGGACAGCCATTTTCACCCCTCCACTTT.

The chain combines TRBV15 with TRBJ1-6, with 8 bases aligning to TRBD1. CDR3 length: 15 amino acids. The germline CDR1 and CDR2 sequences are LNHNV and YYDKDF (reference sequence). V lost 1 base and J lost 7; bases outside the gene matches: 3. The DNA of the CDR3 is TGTGCCACCAGCAGAGCTCAGGGGGCGAATTCACCCCTCCACTTT. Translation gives CATSRAQGANSPLHF.

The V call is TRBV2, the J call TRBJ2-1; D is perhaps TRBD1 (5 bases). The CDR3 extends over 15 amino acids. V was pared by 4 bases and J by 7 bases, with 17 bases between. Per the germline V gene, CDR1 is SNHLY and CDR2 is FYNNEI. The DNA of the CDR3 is TGTGCCAGCAGTGGCAGGGAAGTATGGAGTAATGAGCAGTTCTTC. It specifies CASSGREVWSNEQFF.

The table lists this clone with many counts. CDR3 nucleotide sequence: TGTGCTAGTGGTTTAGGCAGGGAGAACACTGAAGCTTTCTTT. Translation gives CASGLGRENTEAFF. V is TRBV12-5 and J is TRBJ1-1; tentatively, D is TRBD1 (5 bases). Trimming took 3 bases from V and 1 from J, leaving 9 bases between them. From germline, CDR1 is LGHNT and CDR2 FRNRAP. CDR3 length: 14 residues.

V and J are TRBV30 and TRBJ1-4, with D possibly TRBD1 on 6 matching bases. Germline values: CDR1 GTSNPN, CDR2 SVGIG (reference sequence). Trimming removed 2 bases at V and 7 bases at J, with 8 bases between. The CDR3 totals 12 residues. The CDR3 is CAWSSTGEKLFF. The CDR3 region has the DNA TGTGCCTGGAGTTCGACAGGTGAAAAACTGTTTTTT.

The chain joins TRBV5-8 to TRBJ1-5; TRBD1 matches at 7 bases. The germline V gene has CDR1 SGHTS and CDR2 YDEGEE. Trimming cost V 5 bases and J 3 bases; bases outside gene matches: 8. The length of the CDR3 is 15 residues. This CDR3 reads CASSLGTASNQPQHF. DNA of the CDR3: TGTGCCAGCAGTCTCGGGACAGCGTCCAATCAGCCCCAGCATTTT.

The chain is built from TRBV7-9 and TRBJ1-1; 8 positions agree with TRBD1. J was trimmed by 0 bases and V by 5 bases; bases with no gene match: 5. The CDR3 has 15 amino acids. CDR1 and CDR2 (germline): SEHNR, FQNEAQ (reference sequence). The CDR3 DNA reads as TGTGCCAGCAGCCCTCAGGGACAGGTGAACACTGAAGCTTTCTTT. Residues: CASSPQGQVNTEAFF.

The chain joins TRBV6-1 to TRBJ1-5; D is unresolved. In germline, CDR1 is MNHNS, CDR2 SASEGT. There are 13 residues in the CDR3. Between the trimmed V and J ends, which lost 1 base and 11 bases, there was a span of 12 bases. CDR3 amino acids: CASSEGGVGSQHF. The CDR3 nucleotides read TGTGCCAGCAGTGAAGGCGGGGTGGGGTCCCAGCATTTT.

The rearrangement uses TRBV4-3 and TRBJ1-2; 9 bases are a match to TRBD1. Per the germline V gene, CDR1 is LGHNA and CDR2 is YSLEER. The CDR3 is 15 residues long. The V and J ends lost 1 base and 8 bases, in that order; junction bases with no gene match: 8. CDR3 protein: CASSQGPGQGRGYTF. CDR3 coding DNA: TGCGCCAGCAGCCAAGGACCGGGACAGGGAAGGGGCTACACCTTC.

The CDR3 sequence: CASSFEGPDTQYF. The DNA for the CDR3 is TGCGCCAGCAGCTTTGAGGGCCCAGATACGCAGTATTTT. The gene calls are TRBV5-1 and TRBJ2-3; TRBD2 might be the D (5 bases). V was cut by 2 bases and J by 4 bases, with 8 bases left in between. The V gene's germline CDR1 is SGHRS and CDR2 YFSETQ. There are 13 residues in the CDR3.

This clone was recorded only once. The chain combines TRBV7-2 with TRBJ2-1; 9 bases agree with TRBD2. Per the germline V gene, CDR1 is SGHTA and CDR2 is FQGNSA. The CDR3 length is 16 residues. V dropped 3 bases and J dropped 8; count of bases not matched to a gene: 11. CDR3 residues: CASSFAPSGGLDEQFF. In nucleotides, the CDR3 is TGTGCCAGCAGCTTCGCCCCCAGCGGGGGGCTGGATGAGCAGTTCTTC.

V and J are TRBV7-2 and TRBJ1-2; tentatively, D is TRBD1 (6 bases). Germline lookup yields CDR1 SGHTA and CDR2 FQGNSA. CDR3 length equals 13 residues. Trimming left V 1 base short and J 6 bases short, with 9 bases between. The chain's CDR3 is CASSLDREDGYTF. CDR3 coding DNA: TGTGCCAGCAGCTTAGACAGGGAAGATGGCTACACCTTC.

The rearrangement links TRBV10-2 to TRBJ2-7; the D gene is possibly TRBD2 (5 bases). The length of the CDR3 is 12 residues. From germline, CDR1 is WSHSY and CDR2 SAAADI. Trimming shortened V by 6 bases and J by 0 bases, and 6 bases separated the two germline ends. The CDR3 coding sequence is TGCGCCAGCAGGGACTTCTCCTACGAGCAGTACTTC. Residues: CASRDFSYEQYF.

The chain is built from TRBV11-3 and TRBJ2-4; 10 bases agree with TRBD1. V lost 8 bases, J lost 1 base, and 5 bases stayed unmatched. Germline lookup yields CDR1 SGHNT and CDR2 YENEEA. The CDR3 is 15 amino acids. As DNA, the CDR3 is TGTGCCAGCCGGCCGGGACAGGGGGCCAAAAACATTCAGTACTTC. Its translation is CASRPGQGAKNIQYF.

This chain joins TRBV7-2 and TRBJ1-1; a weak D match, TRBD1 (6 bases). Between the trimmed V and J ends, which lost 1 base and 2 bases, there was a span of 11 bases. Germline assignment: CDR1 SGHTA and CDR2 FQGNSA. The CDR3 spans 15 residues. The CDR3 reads CASSLVSGTNTEAFF. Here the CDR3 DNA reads TGTGCCAGCAGCTTAGTCTCCGGGACAAACACTGAAGCTTTCTTT.

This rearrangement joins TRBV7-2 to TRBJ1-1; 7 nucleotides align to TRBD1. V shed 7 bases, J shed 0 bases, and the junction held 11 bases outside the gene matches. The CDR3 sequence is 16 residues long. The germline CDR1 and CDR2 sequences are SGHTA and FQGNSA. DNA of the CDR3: TGTGCCAGCAACCGGGCCAGAGGGACAGTGAACACTGAAGCTTTCTTT. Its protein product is CASNRARGTVNTEAFF.

In nucleotides, the CDR3 is TGTGCCAGTACCCTAAAGACAGGGAACTATGGCTACACCTTC. It codes for CASTLKTGNYGYTF. The chain is built from TRBV19 and TRBJ1-2, with 7 bases aligning to TRBD1. The CDR3 is 14 amino acids. Trimming took 7 bases from V and 2 from J; bases not matched to a gene: 7. Germline V gene lookup returns CDR1 LNHDA and CDR2 SQIVND (reference sequence).

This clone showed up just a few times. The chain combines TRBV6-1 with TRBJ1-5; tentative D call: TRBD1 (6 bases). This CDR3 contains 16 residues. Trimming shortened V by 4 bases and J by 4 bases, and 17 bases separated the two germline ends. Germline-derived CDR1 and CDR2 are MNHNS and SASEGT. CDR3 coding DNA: TGTGCCAGCAGTGCTCAGGGGATTTCACATAATCAGCCCCAGCATTTT. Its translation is CASSAQGISHNQPQHF.

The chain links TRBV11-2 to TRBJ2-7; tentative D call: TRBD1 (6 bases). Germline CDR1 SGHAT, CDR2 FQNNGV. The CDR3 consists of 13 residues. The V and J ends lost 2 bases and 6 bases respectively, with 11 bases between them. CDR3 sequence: CASSLMTGFEQYF. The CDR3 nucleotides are TGTGCCAGCAGCTTAATGACAGGCTTCGAGCAGTACTTC.